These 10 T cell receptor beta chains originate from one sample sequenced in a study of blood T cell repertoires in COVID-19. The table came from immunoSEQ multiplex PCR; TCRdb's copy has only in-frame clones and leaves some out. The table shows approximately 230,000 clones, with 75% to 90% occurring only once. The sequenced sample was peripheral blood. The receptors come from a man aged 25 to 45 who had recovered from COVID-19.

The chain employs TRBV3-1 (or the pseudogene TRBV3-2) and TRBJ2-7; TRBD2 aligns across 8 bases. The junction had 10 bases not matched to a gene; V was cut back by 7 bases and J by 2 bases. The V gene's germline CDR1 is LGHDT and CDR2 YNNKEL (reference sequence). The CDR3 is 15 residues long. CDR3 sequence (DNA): TGTGCCAGCACTCAACGGGGGGGCGAAACCTACGAGCAGTACTTC. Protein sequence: CASTQRGGETYEQYF.

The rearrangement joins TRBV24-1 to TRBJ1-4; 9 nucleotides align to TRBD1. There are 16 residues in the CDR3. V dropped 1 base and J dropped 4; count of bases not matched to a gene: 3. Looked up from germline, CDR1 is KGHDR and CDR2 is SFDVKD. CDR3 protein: CATSDFPGQGNEKLFF. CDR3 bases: TGTGCCACCAGTGATTTTCCGGGACAGGGTAATGAAAAACTGTTTTTT.

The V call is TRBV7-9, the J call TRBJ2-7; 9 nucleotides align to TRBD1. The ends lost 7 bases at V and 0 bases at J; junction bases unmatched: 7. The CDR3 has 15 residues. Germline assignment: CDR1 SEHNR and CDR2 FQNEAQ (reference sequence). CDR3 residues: CASKPGQGSSYEQYF. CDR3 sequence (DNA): TGTGCCAGCAAGCCGGGACAGGGAAGCTCCTACGAGCAGTACTTC.

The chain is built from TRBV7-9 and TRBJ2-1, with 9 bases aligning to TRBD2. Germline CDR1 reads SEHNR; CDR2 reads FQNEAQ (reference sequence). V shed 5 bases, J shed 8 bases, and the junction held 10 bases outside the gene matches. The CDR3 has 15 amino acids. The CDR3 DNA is TGTGCCAGCAGCCAACGAGCGGGGGGCTTGGATGAGCAGTTCTTC. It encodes CASSQRAGGLDEQFF. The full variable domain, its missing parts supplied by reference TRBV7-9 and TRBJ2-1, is DTGVSQNPRHKITKRGQNVTFRCDPISEHNRLYWYRQTLGQGPEFLTYFQNEAQLEKSRLLSDRFSAERPKGSFSTLEIQRTEQGDSAMYLCASSQRAGGLDEQFFGPGTRLTVL.

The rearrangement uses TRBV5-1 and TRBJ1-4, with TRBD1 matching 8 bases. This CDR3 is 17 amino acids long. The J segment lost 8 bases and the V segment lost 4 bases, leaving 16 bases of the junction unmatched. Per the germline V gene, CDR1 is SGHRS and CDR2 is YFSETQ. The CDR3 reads CASSPGTGGAGYEKLFF. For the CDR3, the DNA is TGCGCCAGCAGCCCCGGGACAGGAGGGGCCGGATACGAAAAACTGTTTTTT.

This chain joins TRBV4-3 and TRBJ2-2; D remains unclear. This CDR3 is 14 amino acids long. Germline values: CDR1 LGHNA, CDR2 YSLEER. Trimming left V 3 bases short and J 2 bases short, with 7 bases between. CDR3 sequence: CASSHTRNTGELFF. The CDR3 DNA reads TGCGCCAGCAGCCATACACGAAACACCGGGGAGCTGTTTTTT.

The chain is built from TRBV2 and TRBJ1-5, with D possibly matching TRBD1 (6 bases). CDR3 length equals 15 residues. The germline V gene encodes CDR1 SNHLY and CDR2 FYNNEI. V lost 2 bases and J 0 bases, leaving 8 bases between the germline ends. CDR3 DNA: TGTGCCAGCAGTGAAAACAGGGCTAGCAATCAGCCCCAGCATTTT. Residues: CASSENRASNQPQHF.

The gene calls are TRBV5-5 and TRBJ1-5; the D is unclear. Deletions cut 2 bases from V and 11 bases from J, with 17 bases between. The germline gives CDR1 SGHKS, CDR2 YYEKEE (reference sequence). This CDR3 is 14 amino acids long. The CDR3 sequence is CASSLGSDLLAQHF. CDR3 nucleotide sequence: TGTGCCAGCAGCTTAGGCAGTGACCTTCTAGCCCAGCATTTT.

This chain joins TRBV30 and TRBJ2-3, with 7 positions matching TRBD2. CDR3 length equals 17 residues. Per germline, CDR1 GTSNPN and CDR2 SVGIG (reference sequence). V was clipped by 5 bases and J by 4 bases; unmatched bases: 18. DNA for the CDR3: TGTGCCTGGGTGCGCGGGGGACTAAGGGTAGCGTCAGATACGCAGTATTTT. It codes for CAWVRGGLRVASDTQYF.

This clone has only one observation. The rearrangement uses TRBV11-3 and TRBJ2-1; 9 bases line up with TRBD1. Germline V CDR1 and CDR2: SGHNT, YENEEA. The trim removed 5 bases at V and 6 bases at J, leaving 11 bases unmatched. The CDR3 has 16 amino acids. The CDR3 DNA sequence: TGTGCCAGCAGCCCGCGTCCCGGGACAGGGATCAATGAGCAGTTCTTC. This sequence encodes CASSPRPGTGINEQFF.